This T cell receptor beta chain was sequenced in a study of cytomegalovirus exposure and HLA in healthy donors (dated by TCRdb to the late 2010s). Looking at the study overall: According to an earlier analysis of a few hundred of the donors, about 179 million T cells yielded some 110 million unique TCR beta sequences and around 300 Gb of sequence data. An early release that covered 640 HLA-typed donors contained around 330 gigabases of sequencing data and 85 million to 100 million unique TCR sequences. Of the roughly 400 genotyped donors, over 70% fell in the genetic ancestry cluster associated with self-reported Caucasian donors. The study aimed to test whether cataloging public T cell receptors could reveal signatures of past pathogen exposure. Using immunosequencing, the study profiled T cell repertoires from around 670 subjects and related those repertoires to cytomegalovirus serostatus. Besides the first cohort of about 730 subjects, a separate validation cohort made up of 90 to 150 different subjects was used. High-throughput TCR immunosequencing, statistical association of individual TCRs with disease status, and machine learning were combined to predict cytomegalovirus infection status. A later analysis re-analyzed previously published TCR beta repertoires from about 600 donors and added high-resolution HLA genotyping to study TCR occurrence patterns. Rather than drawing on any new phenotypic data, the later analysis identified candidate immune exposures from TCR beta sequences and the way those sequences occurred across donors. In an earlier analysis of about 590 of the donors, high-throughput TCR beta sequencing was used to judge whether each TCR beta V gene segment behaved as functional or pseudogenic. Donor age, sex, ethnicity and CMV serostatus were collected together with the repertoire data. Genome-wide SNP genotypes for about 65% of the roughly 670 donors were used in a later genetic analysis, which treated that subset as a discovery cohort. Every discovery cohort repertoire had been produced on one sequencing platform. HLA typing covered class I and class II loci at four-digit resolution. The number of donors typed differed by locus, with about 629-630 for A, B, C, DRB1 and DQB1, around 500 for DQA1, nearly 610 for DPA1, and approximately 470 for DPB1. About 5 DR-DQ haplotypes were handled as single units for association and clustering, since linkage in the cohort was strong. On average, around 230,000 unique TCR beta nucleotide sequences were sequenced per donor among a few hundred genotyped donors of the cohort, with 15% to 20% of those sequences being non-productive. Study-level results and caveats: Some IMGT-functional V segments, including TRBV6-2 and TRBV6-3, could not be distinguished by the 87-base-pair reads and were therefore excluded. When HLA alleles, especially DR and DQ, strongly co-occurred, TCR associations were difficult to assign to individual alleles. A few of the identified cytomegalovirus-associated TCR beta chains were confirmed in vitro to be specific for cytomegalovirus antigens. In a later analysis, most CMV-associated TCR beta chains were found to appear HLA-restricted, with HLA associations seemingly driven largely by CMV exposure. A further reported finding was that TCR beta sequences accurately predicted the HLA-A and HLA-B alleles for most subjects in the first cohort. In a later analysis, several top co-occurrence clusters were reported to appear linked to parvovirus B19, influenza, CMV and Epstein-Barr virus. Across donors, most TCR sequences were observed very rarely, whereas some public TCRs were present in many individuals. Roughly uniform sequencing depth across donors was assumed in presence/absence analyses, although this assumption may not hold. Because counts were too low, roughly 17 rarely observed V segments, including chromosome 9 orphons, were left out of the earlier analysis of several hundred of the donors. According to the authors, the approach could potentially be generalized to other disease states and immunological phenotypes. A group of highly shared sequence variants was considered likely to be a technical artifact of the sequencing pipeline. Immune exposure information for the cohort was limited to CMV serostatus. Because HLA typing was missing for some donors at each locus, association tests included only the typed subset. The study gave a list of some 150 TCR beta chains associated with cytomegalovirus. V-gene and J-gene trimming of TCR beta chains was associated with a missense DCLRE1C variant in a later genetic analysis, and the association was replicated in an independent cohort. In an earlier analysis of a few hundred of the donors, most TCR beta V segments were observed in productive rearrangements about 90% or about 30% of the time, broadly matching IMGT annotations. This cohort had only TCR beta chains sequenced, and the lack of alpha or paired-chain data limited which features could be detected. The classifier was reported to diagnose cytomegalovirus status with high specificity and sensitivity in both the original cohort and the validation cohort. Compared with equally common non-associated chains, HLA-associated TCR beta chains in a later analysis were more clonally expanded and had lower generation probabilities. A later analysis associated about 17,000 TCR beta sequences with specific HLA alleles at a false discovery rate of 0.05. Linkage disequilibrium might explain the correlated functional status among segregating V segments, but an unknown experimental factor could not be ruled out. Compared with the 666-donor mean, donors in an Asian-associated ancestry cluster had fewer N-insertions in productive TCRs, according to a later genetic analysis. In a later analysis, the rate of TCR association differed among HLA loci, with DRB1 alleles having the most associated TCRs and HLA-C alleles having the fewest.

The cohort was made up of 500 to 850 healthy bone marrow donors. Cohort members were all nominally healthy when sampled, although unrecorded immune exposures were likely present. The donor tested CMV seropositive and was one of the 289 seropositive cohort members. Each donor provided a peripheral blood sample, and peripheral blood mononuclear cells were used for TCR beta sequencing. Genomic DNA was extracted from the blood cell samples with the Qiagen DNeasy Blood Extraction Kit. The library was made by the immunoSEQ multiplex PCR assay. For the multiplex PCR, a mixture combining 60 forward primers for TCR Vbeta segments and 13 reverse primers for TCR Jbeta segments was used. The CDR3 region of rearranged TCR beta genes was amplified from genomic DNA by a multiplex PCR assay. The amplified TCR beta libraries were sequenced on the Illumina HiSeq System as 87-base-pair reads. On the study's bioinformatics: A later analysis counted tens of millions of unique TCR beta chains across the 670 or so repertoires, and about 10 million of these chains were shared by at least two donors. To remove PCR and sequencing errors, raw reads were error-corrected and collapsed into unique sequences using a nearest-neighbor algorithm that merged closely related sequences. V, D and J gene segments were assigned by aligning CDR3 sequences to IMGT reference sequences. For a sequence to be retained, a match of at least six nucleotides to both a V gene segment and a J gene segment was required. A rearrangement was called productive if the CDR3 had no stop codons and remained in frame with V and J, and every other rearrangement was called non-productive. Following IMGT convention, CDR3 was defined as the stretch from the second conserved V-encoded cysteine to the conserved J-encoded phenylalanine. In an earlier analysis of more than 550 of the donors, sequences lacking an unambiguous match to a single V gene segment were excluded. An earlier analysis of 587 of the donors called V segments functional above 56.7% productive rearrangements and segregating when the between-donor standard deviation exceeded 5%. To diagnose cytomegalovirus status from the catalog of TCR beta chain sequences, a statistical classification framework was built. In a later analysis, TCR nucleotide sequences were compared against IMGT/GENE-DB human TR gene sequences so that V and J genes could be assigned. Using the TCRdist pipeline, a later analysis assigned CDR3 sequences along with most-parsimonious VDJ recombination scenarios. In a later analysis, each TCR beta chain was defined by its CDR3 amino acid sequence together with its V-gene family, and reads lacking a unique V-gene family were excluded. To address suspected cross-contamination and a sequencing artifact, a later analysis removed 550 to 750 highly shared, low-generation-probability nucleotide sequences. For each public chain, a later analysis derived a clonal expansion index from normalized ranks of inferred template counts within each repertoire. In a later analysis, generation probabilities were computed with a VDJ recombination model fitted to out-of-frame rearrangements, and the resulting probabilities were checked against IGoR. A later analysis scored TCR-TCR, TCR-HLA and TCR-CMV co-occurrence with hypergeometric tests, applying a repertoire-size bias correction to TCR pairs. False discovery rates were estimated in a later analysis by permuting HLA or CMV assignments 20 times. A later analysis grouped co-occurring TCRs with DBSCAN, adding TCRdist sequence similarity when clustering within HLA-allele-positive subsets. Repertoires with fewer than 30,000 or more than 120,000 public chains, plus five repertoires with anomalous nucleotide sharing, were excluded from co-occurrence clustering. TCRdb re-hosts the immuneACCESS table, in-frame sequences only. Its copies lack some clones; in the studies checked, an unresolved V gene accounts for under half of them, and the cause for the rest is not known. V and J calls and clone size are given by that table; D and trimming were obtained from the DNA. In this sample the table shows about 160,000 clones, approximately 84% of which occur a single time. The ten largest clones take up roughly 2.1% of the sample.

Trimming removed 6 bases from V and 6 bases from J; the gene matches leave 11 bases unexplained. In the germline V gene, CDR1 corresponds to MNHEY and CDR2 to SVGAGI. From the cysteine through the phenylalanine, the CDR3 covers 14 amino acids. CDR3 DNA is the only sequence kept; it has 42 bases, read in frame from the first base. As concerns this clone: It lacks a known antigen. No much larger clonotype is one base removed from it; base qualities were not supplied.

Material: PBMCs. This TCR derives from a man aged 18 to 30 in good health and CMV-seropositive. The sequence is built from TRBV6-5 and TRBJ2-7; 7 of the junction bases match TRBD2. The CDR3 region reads CASSLGGIASEQYF. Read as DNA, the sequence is TGTGCCAGCAGCCTCGGGGGGATTGCCAGCGAGCAGTACTTC.